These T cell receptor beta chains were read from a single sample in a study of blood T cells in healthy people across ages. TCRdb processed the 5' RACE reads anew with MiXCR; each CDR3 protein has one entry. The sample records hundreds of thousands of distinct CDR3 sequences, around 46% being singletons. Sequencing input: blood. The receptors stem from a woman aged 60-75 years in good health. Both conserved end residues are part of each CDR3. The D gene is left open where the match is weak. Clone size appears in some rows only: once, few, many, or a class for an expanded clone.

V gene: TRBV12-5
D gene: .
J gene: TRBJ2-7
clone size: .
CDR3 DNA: TGTGCTAGTGGTTTGGCGGGTGGGAATGAGCAGTACTTC
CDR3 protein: CASGLAGGNEQYF

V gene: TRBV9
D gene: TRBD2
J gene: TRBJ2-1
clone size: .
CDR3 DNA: TGTGCCAGCAGCCCCGGGAGGGCGAGAACGAATGAGCAGTTCTTC
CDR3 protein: CASSPGRARTNEQFF

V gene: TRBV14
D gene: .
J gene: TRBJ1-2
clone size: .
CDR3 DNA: TGTGCCAGCAGCCGTGGGGCCGAGGGCGGCTACACCTTC
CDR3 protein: CASSRGAEGGYTF

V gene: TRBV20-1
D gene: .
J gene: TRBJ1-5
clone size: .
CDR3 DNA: TGCAGTGCTTCCTCAGGACAGCTCAGCAATCAGCCCCAGCATTTT
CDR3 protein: CSASSGQLSNQPQHF

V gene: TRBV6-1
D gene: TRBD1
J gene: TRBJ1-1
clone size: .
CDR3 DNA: TGTGCCAGCAAAGAGGGGGCCCGTAACACTGAAGCTTTCTTT
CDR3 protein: CASKEGARNTEAFF

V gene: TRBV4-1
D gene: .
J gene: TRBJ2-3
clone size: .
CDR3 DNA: TGCGCCAGCAGCCGAGGTGATGGTTGGTTCCCAGATACGCAGTATTTT
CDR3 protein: CASSRGDGWFPDTQYF

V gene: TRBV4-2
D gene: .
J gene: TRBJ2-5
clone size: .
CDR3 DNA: TGTGCCAGCAGCCGAGTCGGGGGACAGTACCAAGAGACCCAGTACTTC
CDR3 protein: CASSRVGGQYQETQYF

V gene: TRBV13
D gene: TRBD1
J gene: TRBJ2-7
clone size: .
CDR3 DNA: TGTGCCAGCAGCCTAACCCACGAAAGGGACAGGAGCTCCTACGAGCAGTACTTC
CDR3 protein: CASSLTHERDRSSYEQYF

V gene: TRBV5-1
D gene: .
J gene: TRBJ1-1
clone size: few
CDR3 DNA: TGCGCCAGCAGCTTTTTGGGGGCGCCGGGGGGAACTGAAGCTTTCTTT
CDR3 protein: CASSFLGAPGGTEAFF

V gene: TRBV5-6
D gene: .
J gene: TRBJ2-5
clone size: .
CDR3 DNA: TGTGCCATCAAAAGGGACTGCCTGGGAGAGACCCAGTACTTC
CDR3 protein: CAIKRDCLGETQYF

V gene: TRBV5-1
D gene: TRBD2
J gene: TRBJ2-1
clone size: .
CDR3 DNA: TGCGCCAGCAGCTTGGTTGCGGGAGCGTTCAATGAGCAGTTCTTC
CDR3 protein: CASSLVAGAFNEQFF

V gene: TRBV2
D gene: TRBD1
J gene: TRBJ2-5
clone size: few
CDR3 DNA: TGTGCCAGCAGTATCAGGGGGTATGAGCAGTACTTC
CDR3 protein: CASSIRGYEQYF

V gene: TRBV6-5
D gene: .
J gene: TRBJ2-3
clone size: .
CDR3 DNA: TGTGCCAGCAGTTTTGGTCAAAGCACAGGTACGCAGTATTTT
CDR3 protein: CASSFGQSTGTQYF

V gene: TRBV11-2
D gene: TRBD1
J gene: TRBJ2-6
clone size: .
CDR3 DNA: TGTGCCAGCAGCCCTGGGACAGCTGGGGCCAGCGTCCTGACTTTC
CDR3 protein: CASSPGTAGASVLTF

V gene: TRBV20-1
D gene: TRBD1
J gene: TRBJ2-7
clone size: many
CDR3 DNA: TGCAGTGCTAGAGGGACAGGGGATTCCAACGAGCAGTACTTC
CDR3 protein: CSARGTGDSNEQYF

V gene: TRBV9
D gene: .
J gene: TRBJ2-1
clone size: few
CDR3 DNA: TGTGCCAGCAGCGTAGGTGAGGAGCTGACATACAATGAGCAGTTCTTC
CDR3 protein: CASSVGEELTYNEQFF

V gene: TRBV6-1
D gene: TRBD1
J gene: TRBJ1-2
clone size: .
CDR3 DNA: TGTGCCAGCAGTGAAATACGGGGACAGGGGGCCCGAGGCTACACCTTC
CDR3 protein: CASSEIRGQGARGYTF

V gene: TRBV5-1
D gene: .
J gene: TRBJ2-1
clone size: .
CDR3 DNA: TGCGCCAGCAGCTCGGACTGGGGAGGCGAGTTCTTC
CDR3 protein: CASSSDWGGEFF

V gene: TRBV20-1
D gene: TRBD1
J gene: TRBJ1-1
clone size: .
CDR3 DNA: TGCAGTGCTCCCCGGCGGACAGGGGGCGAAGGACGCGGTAATGAAGCTTTCTTT
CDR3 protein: CSAPRRTGGEGRGNEAFF

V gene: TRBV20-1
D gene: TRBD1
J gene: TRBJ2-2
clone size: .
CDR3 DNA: TGCAGTGCCCGGGACAGGGACCGGCGGTTTGGGGAGCTGTTTTTT
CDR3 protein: CSARDRDRRFGELFF

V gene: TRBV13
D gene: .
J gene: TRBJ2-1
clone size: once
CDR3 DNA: TGTGCCAGCAGCCTGGGGGCGGACGACAATGAGCAGTTCTTC
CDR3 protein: CASSLGADDNEQFF

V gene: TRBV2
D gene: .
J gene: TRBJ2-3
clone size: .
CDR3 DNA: TGTGCCGGAACTAGGGGCCGCACAGATACGCAGTATTTT
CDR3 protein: CAGTRGRTDTQYF

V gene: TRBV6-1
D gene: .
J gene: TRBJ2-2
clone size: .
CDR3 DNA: TGTGCCGGCGATCGCTCAAGGGCCGGGGAGCTGTTTTTT
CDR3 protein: CAGDRSRAGELFF

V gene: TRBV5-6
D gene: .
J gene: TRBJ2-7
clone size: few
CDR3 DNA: TGTGCCAGCAGACCCTCCCCGGACAGCTCCTACGAGCAGTACTTC
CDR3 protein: CASRPSPDSSYEQYF

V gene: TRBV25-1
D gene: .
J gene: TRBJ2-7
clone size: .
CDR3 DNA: TGTGCCAGCAGTGAATTGCAGGGGAATTCACAGGGAGGGTCCTACGAGCAGTACTTC
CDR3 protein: CASSELQGNSQGGSYEQYF

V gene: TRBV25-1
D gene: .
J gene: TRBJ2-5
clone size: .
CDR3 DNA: TGTGCCAGCAGTGACCCCGTTAGGACAGAGATCCAGTACTTC
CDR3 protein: CASSDPVRTEIQYF

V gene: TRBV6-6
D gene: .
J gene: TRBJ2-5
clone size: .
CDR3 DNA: TGTGCCAGCCACCACGCGGAGACCCAGTACTTC
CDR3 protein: CASHHAETQYF

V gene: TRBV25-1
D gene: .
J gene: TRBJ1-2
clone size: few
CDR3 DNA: TGTGCCAGCAGTGAATCACCCTTGAGGGGGAGCGGCTACACCTTC
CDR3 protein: CASSESPLRGSGYTF

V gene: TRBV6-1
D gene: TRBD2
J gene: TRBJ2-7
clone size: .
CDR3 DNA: TGTGCCAGCAGTGAGGGACTAGCGGAGGGCCAGTCTTACGAGCAGTACTTC
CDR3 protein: CASSEGLAEGQSYEQYF

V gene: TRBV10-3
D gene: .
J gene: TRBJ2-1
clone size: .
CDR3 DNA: TGTGCCATCAGTGAGCCCCCCGGACTACGGAATGAGCAGTTCTTC
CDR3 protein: CAISEPPGLRNEQFF

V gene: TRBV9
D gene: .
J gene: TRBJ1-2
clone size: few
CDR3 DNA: TGTGCCAGCAGCGTAGAGGACATCGGCTATGGCTACACCTTC
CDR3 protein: CASSVEDIGYGYTF

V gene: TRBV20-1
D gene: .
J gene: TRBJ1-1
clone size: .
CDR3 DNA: TGCAGCGCAAACGGACCGAGCACTGAAGCTTTCTTT
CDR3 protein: CSANGPSTEAFF

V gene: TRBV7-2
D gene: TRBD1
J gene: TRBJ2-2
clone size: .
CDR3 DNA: TGTGCCAGCAGCTTAAGGGGGCACAGTCCGAACACCGGGGAGCTGTTTTTT
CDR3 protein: CASSLRGHSPNTGELFF

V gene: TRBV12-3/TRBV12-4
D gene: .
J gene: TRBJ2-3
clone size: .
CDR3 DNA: TGTGCCAGCGGCTCTACCGCCCCCACAGATACGCAGTATTTT
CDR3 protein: CASGSTAPTDTQYF

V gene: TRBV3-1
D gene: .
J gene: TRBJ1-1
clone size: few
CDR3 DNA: TGTGCCAGCAGCCAAACGCGGGATTTTTTCCCTGAAGCTTTCTTT
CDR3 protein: CASSQTRDFFPEAFF

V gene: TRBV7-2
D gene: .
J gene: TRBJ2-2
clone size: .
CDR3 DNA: TGTGCCAGCAGCTTAAAGATCGGGGAGCTGTTTTTT
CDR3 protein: CASSLKIGELFF

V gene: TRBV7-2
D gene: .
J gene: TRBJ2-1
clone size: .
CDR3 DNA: TGTGCCAGCAGCTTCGTAGCGAACAATGAGCAGTTCTTC
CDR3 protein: CASSFVANNEQFF

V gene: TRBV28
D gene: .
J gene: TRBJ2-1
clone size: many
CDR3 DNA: TGTGCCAGCTCCCCCACCGGGGTTAATGAGCAGTTCTTC
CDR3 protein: CASSPTGVNEQFF

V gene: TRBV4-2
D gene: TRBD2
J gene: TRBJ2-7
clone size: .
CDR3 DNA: TGTGCCAGCAGCCAAGAGGGACGAGCGGGGACCTACGAGCAGTACTTC
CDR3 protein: CASSQEGRAGTYEQYF

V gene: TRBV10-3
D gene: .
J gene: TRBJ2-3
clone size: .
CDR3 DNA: TGTGCCTCCTGGGGGGTGCAGGGTACAGATACGCAGTATTTT
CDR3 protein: CASWGVQGTDTQYF

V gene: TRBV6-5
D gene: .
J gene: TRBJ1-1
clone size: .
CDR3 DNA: TGTGCCAGCATCCGGGACACAATGAACACTGAAGCTTTCTTT
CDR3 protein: CASIRDTMNTEAFF

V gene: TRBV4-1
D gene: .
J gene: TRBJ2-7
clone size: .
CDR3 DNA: TGCGCCAGCAGCCAAGATTCGAGTAGACCAGCGGTTATCTACGAGCAGTACTTC
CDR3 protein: CASSQDSSRPAVIYEQYF

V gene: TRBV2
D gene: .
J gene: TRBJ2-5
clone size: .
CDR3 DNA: TGTGCCAGCAGCACCAGGCCGTACCAAGAGACCCAGTACTTC
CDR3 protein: CASSTRPYQETQYF

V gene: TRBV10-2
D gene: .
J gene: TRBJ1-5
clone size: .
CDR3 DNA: TGCGCCAGCAGTGGGGAAAATATGCCCCAGCATTTT
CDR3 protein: CASSGENMPQHF

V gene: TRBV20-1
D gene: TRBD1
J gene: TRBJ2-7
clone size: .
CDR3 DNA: TGCAGTGCAATCGGGACAGGGGGATCCTACGAGCAGTACTTC
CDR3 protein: CSAIGTGGSYEQYF

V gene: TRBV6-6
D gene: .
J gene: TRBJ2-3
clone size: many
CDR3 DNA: TGTGCCAGCAGTTACGGAGACGGAAGCACAGATACGCAGTATTTT
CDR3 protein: CASSYGDGSTDTQYF

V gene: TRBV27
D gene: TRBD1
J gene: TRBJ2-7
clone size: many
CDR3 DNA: TGTGCCAGCAGTTACCGGGACAGATCTTACGAGCAGTACTTC
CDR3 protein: CASSYRDRSYEQYF

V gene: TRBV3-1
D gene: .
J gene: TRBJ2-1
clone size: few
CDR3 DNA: TGTGCCAGCAGCCAAGATCGACTGTACAATGAGCAGTTCTTC
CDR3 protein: CASSQDRLYNEQFF

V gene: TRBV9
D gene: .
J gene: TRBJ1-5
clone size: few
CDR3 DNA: TGTGCCAGCAGCGTAGATGAGGACCAACGGCAGCCCCAGCATTTT
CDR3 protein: CASSVDEDQRQPQHF

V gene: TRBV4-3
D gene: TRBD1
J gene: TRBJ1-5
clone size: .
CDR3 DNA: TGCGCCAGCAGCCAAGATCCTCCGACAGGGGGGAACAATCAGCCCCAGCATTTT
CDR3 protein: CASSQDPPTGGNNQPQHF

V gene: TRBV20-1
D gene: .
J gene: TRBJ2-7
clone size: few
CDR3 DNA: TGCAGTGCGGCGCCGGCCACTTACGAGCAGTACTTC
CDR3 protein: CSAAPATYEQYF

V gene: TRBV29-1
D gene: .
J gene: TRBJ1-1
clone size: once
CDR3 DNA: TGCAGCGTTTCCCGGGCCTATGGGACTGAAGCTTTCTTT
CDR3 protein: CSVSRAYGTEAFF

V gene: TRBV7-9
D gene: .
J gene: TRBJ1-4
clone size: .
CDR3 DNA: TGTGCCAGCAGCTTATCCCAGGGATCTGAAAAACTGTTTTTT
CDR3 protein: CASSLSQGSEKLFF

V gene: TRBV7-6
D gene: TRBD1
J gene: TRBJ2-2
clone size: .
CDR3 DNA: TGTGCCAGCACAGGACAGGGGACGAACACCGGGGAGCTGTTTTTT
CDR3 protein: CASTGQGTNTGELFF

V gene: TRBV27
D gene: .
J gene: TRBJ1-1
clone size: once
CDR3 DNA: TGTGCCAGCAGTCCAGCGGGCGACACTGAAGCTTTCTTT
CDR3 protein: CASSPAGDTEAFF

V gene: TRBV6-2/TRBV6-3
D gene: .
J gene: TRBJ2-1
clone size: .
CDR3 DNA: TGTGCCAGCAGTTACTCTCTAGGTAATGAGCAGTTCTTC
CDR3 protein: CASSYSLGNEQFF

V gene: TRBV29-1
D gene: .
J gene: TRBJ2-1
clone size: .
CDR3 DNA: TGCAGCGTTGAAGAAGGTGGTGGGCATGAGCAGTTCTTC
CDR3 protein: CSVEEGGGHEQFF

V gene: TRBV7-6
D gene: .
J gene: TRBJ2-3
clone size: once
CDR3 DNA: TGTGCCAGCAGCCTTGGGGGTACGGCAGATACGCAGTATTTT
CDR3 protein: CASSLGGTADTQYF

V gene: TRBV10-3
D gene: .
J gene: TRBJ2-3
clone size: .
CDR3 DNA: TGTGCCATCAGCCTCAATCCTGGAGGGCGCACAGATACGCAGTATTTT
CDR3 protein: CAISLNPGGRTDTQYF

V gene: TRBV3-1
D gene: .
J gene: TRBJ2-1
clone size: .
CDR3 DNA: TGTGCCAGCAGCCAAGATGGGTCGGGGGTGATGGATGAGCAGTTCTTC
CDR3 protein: CASSQDGSGVMDEQFF